The clone carrying this TCR beta chain was seen at least ten times. The CDR3 length is 14 residues. Germline CDR1 is MNHEY and CDR2 is SVGEGT. V was shortened by 5 bases and J by 1 base, with 11 bases between the two germline ends. The sample originates from a study of T cells in Graves' hyperthyroidism and ophthalmopathy. Amplification of TCR beta CDR3 regions used RNA as the template. In the first-round RT-PCR of the TCR CDR3, the HTBI primer set was used. In TCRdb, the multiplex PCR reads were re-called with MiXCR into one record per CDR3 protein. This table has roughly 260,000 distinct CDR3 sequences, less than 15% appearing once.

Sequenced: blood. The sequence came from a woman aged 40 to 49 with Graves' hyperthyroidism that later progressed to Graves' ophthalmopathy. This chain connects TRBV6-2 or TRBV6-3 to TRBJ1-1; a possible D gene is TRBD1 (6 bases). CDR3 nucleotides: TGTGCCAGCAGTAGACAGGTGACGAACACTGAAGCTTTCTTT. This gives the protein CASSRQVTNTEAFF.